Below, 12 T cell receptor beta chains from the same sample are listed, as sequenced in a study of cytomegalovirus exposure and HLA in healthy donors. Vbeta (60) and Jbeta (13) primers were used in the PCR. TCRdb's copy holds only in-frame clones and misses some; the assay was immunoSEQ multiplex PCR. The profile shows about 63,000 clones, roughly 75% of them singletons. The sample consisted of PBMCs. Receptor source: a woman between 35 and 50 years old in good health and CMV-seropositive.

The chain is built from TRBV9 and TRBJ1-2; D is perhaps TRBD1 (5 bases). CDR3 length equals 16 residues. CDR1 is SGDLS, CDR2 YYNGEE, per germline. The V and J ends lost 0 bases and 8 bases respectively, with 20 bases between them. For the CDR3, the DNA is TGTGCCAGCAGCGTAGGAGGGACGCCACCCGCGGGGGGCTACACCTTC. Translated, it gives CASSVGGTPPAGGYTF. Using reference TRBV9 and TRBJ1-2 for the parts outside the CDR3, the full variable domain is DSGVTQTPKHLITATGQRVTLRCSPRSGDLSVYWYQQSLDQGLQFLIQYYNGEERAKGNILERFSAQQFPDLHSELNLSSLELGDSALYFCASSVGGTPPAGGYTFGSGTRLTVV.

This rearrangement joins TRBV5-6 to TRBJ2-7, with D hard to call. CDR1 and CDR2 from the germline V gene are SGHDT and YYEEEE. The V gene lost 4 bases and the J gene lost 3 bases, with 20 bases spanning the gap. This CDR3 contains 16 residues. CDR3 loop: CASSPKRLLHRYEQYF. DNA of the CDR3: TGTGCCAGCAGCCCAAAGAGGCTTTTACACCGCTACGAGCAGTACTTC.

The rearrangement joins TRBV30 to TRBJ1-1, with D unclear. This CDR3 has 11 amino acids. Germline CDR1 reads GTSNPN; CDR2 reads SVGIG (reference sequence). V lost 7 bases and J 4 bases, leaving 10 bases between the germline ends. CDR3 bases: TGTGCCTTTGCGGTTAGCACTGAAGCTTTCTTT. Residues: CAFAVSTEAFF.

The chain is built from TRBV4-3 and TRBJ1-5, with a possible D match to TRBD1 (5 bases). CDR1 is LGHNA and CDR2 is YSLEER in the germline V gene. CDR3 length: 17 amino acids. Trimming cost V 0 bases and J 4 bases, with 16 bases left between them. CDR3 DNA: TGCGCCAGCAGCCAAGACGCCAGGGTGGAAACAAATCAGCCCCAGCATTTT. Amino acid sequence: CASSQDARVETNQPQHF.

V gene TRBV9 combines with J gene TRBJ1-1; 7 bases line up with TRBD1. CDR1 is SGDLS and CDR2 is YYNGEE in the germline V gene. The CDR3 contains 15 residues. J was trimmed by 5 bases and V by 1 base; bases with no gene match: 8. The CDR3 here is CASSVRTDRATEAFF. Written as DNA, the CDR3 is TGTGCCAGCAGCGTAAGAACCGACAGGGCGACTGAAGCTTTCTTT.

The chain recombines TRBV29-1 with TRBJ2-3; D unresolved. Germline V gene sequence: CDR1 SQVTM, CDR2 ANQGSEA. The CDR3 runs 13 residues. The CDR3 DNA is TGCGGCTTCACTCCGACTAGCACAGATACGCAGTATTTT. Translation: CGFTPTSTDTQYF.

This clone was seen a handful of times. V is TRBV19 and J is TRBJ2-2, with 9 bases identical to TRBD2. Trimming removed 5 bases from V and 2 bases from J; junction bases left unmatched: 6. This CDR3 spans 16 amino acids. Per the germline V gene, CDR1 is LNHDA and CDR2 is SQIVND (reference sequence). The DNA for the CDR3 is TGTGCCAGTAGTTTAGCGGGGGTGTCTAACACCGGGGAGCTGTTTTTT. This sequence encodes CASSLAGVSNTGELFF. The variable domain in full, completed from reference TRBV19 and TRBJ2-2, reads DGGITQSPKYLFRKEGQNVTLSCEQNLNHDAMYWYRQDPGQGLRLIYYSQIVNDFQKGDIAEGYSVSREKKESFPLTVTSAQKNPTAFYLCASSLAGVSNTGELFFGEGSRLTVL.

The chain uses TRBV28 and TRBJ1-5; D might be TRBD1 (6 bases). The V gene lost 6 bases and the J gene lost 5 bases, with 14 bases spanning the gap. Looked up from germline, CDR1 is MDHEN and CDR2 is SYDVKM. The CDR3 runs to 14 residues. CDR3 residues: CASSETGFDQPQHF. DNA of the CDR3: TGTGCCAGCAGCGAGACAGGATTCGATCAGCCCCAGCATTTT.

In nucleotides, the CDR3 is TGTGCCAGTACCCTCTCGACAGGGAATTCACCCCTCCACTTT. Amino acids: CASTLSTGNSPLHF. This sequence joins TRBV19 and TRBJ1-6; 7 bases match TRBD1. The ends lost 7 bases at V and 7 bases at J; junction bases unmatched: 7. CDR1 LNHDA and CDR2 SQIVND come from the germline V gene (reference sequence). The CDR3 runs 14 residues.

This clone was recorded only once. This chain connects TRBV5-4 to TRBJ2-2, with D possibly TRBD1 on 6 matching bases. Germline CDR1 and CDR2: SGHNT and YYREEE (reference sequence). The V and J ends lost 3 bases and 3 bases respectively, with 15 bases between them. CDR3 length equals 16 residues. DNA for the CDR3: TGTGCCAGCAGCTCCGGACAGAAACGGGACACCGGGGAGCTGTTTTTT. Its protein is CASSSGQKRDTGELFF.

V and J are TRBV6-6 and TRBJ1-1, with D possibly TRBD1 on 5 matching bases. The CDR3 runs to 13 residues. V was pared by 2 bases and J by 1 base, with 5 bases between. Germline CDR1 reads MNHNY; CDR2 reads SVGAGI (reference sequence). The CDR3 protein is CASSYRGNTEAFF. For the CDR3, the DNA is TGTGCCAGCAGTTACAGGGGGAACACTGAAGCTTTCTTT.

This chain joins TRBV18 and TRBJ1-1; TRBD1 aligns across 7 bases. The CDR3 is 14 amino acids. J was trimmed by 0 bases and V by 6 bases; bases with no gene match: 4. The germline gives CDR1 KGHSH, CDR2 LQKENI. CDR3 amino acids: CASSGQRLNTEAFF. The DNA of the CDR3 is TGTGCCAGCTCGGGACAGCGATTGAACACTGAAGCTTTCTTT. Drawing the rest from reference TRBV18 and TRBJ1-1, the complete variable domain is NAGVMQNPRHLVRRRGQEARLRCSPMKGHSHVYWYRQLPEEGLKFMVYLQKENIIDESGMPKERFSAEFPKEGPSILRIQQVVRGDSAAYFCASSGQRLNTEAFFGQGTRLTVV.